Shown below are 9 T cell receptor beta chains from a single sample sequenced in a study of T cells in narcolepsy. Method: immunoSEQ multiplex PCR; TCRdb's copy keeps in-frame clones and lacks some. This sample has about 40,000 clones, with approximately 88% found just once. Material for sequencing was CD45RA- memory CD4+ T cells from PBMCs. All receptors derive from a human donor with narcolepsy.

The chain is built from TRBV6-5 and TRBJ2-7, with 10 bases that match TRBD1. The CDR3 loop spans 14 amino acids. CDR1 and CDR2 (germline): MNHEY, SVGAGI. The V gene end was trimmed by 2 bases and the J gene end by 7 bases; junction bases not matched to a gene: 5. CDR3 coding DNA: TGTGCCAGCAGTTACGGGACAGGGGATAGGGAGCAGTACTTC. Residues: CASSYGTGDREQYF.

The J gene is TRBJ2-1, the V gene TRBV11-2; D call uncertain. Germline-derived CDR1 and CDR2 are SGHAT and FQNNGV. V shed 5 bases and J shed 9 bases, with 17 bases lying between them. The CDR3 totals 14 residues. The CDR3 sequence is CASSTRREGTEQFF. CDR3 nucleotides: TGTGCCAGCAGCACTCGAAGGGAAGGCACTGAGCAGTTCTTC.

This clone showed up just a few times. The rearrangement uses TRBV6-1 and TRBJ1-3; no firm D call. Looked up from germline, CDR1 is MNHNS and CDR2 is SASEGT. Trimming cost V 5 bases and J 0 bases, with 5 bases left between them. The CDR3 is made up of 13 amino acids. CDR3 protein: CASSLLSGNTIYF. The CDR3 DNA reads TGTGCCAGCAGTCTCCTCTCTGGAAACACCATATATTTT.

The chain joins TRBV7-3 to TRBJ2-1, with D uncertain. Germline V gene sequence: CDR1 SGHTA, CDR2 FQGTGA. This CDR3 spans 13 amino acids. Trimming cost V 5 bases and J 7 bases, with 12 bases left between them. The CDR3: CASSPTGQNEQFF. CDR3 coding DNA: TGTGCCAGCAGCCCAACTGGGCAAAATGAGCAGTTCTTC.

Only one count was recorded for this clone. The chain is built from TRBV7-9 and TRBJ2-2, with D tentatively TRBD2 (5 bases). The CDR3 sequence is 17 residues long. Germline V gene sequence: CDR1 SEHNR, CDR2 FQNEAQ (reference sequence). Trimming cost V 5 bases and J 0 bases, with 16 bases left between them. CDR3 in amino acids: CASSPHKDSANTGELFF. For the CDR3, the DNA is TGTGCCAGCAGCCCCCATAAGGACTCCGCGAACACCGGGGAGCTGTTTTTT.

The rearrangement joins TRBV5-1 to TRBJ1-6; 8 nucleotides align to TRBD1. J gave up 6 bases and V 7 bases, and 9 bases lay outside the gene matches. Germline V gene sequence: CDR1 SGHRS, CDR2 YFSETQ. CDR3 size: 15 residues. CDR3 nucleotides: TGCGCCAGCGCCCCGAACAGGGGGGTTAATTCACCCCTCCACTTT. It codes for CASAPNRGVNSPLHF.

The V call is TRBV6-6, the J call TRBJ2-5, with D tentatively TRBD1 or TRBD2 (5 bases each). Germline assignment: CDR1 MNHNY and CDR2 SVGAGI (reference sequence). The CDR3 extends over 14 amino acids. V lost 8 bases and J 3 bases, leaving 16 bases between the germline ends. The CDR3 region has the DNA TGTGCCAGCCACACGTCGGGACGTGAAGAGACCCAGTACTTC. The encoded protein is CASHTSGREETQYF.

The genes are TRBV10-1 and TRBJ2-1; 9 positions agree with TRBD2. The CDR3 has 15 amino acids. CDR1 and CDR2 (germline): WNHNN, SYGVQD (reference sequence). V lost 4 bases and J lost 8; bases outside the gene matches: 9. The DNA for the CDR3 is TGCGCCAGCAGTGCGGGTTCTGGCGGGAGGGATGAGCAGTTCTTC. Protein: CASSAGSGGRDEQFF.

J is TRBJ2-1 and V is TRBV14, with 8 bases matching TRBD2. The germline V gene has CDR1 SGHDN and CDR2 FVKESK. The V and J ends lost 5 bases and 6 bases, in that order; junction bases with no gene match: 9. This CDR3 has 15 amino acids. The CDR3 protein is CASSSAVAGRNEQFF. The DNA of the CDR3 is TGTGCCAGCAGCTCAGCCGTAGCGGGACGCAATGAGCAGTTCTTC.